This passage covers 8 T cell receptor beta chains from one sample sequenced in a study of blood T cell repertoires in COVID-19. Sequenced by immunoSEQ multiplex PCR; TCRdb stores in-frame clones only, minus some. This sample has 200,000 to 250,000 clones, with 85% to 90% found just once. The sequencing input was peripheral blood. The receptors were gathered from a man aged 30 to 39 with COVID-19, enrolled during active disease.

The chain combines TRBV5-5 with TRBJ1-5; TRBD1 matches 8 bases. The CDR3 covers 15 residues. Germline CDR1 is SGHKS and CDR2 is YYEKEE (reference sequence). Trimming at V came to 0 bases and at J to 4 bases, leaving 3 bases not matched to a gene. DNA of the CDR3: TGTGCCAGCAGCTTGGCGCAGGGGGCGAATCAGCCCCAGCATTTT. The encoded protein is CASSLAQGANQPQHF.

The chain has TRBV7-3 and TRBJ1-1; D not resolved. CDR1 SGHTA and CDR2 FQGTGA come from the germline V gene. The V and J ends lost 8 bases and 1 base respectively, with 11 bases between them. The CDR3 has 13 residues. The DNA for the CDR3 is TGTGCCAGCTCATCGCAGGCGAACACTGAAGCTTTCTTT. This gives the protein CASSSQANTEAFF. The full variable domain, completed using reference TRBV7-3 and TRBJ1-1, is GAGVSQTPSNKVTEKGKYVELRCDPISGHTALYWYRQSLGQGPEFLIYFQGTGAADDSGLPNDRFFAVRPEGSVSTLKIQRTERGDSAVYLCASSSQANTEAFFGQGTRLTVV.

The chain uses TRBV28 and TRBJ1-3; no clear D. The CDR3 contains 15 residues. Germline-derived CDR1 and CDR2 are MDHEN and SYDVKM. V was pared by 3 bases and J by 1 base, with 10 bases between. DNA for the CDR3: TGTGCCAGCAGTTTTCTAGTAGGTTCTGGAAACACCATATATTTT. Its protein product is CASSFLVGSGNTIYF.

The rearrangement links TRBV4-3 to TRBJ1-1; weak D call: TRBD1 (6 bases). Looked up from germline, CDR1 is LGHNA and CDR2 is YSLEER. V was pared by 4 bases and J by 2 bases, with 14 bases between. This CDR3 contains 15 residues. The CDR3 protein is CASSRKDSLNTEAFF. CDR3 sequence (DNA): TGCGCCAGCAGCCGCAAGGACAGTCTTAACACTGAAGCTTTCTTT.

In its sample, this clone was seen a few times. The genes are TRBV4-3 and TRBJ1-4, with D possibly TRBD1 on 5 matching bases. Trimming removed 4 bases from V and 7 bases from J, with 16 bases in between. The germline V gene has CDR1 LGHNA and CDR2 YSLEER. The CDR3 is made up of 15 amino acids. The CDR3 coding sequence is TGCGCCAGCAGCCGAGGACTTAGGGGACTTGAAAAACTGTTTTTT. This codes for CASSRGLRGLEKLFF.

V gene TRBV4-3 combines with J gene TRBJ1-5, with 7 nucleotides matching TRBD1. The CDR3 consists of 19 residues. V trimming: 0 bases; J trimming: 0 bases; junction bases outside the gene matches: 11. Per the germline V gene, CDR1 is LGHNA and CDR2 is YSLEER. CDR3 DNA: TGCGCCAGCAGCCAAGATCCCCCAGGGGGGACATATAGCAATCAGCCCCAGCATTTT. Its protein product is CASSQDPPGGTYSNQPQHF.

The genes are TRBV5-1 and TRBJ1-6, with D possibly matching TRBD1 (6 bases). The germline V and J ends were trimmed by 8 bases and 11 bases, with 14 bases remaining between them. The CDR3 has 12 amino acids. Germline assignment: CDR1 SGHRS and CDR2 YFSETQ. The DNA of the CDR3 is TGCGCCAGTGAGGGGGACGAGCCACCCCTCCACTTT. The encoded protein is CASEGDEPPLHF.

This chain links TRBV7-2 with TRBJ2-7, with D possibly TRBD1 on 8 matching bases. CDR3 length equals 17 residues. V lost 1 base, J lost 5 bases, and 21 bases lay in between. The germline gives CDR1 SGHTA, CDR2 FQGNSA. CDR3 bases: TGTGCCAGCAGCTTAGGGCTCAGGGGGGGCAGGGGGCACGAGCAGTACTTC. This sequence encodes CASSLGLRGGRGHEQYF.